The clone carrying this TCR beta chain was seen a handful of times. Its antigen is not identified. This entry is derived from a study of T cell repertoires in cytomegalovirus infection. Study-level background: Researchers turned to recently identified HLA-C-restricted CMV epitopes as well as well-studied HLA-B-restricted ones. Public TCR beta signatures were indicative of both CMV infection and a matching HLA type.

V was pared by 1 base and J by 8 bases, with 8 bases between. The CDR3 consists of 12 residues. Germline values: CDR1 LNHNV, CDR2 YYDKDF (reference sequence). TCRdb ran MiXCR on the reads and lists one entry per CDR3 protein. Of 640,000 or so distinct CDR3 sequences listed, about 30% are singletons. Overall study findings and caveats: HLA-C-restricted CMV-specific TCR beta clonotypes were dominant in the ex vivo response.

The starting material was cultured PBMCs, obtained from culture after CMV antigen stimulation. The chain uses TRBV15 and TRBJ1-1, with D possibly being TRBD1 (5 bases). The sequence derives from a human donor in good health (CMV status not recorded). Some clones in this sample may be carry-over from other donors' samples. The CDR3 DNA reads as TGTGCCACCAGCAGAGCCACAGGAGAAGCTTTCTTT. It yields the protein CATSRATGEAFF. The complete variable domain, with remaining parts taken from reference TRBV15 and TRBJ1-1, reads DAMVIQNPRYQVTQFGKPVTLSCSQTLNHNVMYWYQQKSSQAPKLLFHYYDKDFNNEADTPDNFQSRRPNTSFCFLDIRSPGLGDTAMYLCATSRATGEAFFGQGTRLTVV.